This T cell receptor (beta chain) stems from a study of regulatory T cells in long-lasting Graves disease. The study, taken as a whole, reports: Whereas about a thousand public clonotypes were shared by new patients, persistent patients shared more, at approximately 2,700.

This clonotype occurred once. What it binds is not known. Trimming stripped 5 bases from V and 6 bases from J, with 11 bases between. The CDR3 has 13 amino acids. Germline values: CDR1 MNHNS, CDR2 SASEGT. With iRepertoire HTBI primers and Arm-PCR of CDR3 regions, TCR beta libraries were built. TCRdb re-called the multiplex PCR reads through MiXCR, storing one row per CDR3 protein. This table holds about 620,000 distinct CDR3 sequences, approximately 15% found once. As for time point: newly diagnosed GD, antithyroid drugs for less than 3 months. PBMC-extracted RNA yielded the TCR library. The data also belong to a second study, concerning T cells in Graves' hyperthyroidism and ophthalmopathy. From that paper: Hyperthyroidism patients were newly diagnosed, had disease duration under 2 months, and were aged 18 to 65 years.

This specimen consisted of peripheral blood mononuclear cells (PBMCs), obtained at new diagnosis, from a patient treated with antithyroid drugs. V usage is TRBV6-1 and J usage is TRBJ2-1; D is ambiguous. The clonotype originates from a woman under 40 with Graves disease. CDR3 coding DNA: TGTGCCAGCAGTCGGAATGTGGCCAATGAGCAGTTCTTC. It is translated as CASSRNVANEQFF.